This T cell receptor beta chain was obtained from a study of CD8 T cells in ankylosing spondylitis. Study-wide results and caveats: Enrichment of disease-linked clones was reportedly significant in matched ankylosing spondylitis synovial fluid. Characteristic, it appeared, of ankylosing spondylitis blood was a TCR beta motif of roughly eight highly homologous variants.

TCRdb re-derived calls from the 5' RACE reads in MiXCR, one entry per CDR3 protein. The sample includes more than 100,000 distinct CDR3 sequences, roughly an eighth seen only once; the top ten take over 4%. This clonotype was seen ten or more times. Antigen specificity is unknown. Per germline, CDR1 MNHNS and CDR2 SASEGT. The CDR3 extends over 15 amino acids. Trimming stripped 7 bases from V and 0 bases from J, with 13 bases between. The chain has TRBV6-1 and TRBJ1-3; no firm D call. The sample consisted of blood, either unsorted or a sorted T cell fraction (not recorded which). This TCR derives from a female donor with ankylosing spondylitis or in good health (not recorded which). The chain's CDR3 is CASTTTANSGNTIYF. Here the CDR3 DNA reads TGTGCCAGCACCACTACTGCGAACTCTGGAAACACCATATATTTT.